This record concerns one T cell receptor beta chain sequence. Its antigen is not identified. This sample is drawn from a study of spatial heterogeneity in lung cancer. Study overall: Raw sequencing reads included, on average, more than ten appearances of each unique TCR and UMI combination. Study-level points and caveats: Follow-up blood showed ubiquitous expanded tumor TCRs less than blood at resection did.

In the library, each TCR cDNA molecule bore its own unique molecular identifier. TCRdb reprocessed the 5' RACE reads with MiXCR, giving one entry per CDR3 protein. The table shows approximately 82,000 distinct CDR3 sequences, with 10% to 15% occurring only once. Time point denoted: sample taken at primary tumor resection. Whole RNA came from tumor, nontumor lung or frozen PBMC and was sequenced without being sorted. A total of roughly 72 untreated early-stage non-small cell lung cancer patients served as donors. The clonotype originates from a male donor with early-stage non-small cell lung cancer. The sample here was PBMCs, taken at surgery.

The CDR3 loop reads CASSLEKGWSGNTIYF. The CDR3, as DNA: TGTGCCAGCAGTTTAGAGAAAGGGTGGTCTGGAAACACCATATATTTT. The chain recombines TRBV12-3 or TRBV12-4 with TRBJ1-3; no reliable D call. Between the trimmed V and J ends, which lost 1 base and 1 base, there was a span of 11 bases. The CDR3 is made up of 16 amino acids.